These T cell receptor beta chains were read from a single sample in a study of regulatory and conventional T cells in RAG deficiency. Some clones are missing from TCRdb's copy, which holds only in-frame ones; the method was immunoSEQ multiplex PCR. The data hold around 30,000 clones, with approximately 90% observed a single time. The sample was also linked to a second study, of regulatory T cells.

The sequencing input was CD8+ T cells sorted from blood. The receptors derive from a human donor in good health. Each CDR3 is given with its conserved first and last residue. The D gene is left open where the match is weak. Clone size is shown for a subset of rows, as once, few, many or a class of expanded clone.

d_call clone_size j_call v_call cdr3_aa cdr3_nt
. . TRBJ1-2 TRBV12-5 CASGPPKGKDGYTF TGTGCTAGTGGTCCCCCCAAGGGTAAGGATGGCTACACCTTC
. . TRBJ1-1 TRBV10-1 CASSDPYTEAFF TGCGCCAGCAGTGATCCGTACACTGAAGCTTTCTTT
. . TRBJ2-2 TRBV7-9 CASSLSPSMNTGELFF TGTGCCAGCAGCTTATCCCCTAGTATGAACACCGGGGAGCTGTTTTTT
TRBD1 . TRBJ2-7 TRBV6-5 CASTNTPGGNEQYF TGTGCCAGCACCAATACTCCAGGGGGCAACGAGCAGTACTTC
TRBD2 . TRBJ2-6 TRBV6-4 CASSDSTSGSGANVLTF TGTGCCAGCAGTGACTCGACTAGCGGCTCTGGGGCCAACGTCCTGACTTTC
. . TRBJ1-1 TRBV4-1 CASSQVNVGEADTEAFF TGCGCCAGCAGCCAAGTTAACGTAGGCGAGGCGGACACTGAAGCTTTCTTT
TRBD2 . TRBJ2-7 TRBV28 CASSWDYSPGGAALYEQYF TGTGCCAGCAGTTGGGATTACTCCCCCGGGGGGGCGGCCCTCTACGAGCAGTACTTC
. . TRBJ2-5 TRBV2 CASSPGAQYF TGTGCCAGCAGCCCCGGGGCCCAGTACTTC
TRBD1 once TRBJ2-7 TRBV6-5 CASSQGAHEQYF TGTGCCAGCAGTCAGGGGGCCCACGAGCAGTACTTC
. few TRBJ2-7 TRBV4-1 CASSQEGGGGLSYEQYF TGCGCCAGCAGCCAAGAGGGGGGAGGAGGCCTTAGCTACGAGCAGTACTTC
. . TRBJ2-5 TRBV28 CASSRPGAGETQYF TGTGCCAGCAGCCGACCCGGGGCGGGGGAGACCCAGTACTTC
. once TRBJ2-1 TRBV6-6 CASSLTRDNEQFF TGTGCCAGCAGTCTTACTAGAGACAATGAGCAGTTCTTC
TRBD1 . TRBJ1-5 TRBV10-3 CAIRREGAAQPQHF TGTGCCATCAGGAGGGAGGGGGCAGCTCAGCCCCAGCATTTT
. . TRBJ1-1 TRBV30 CAWSREGNTEAFF TGTGCCTGGAGTCGGGAGGGGAACACTGAAGCTTTCTTT
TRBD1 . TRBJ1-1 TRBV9 CASSLRGTQNTEAFF TGTGCCAGCAGCCTCAGGGGGACACAGAACACTGAAGCTTTCTTT
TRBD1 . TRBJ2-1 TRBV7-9 CASSFPGTGGFDYNEQFF TGTGCCAGCAGCTTCCCCGGGACAGGGGGCTTTGACTACAATGAGCAGTTCTTC
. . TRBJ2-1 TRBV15 CATSRDPGNSYNEQFF TGTGCCACCAGCAGAGATCCAGGGAACTCCTACAATGAGCAGTTCTTC
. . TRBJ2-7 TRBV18 CASSPRPIGSYEQYF TGTGCCAGCTCCCCCAGGCCTATCGGCTCCTACGAGCAGTACTTC
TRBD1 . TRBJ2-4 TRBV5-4 CASSKQGVVAKNIQYF TGTGCCAGCAGCAAACAGGGGGTAGTGGCCAAAAACATTCAGTACTTC
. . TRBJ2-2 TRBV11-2 CASSSAPGLMNTGELFF TGTGCCAGCAGCTCAGCGCCAGGGCTGATGAACACCGGGGAGCTGTTTTTT
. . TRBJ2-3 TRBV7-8 CASIPPNGDTDTQYF TGTGCCAGCATCCCCCCGAACGGAGACACAGATACGCAGTATTTT
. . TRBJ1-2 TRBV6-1 CASSQAGRDNTF TGTGCCAGCAGCCAAGCAGGCAGGGATAACACCTTC
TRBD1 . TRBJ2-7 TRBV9 CASSVGRQGPYEQYF TGTGCCAGCAGCGTAGGACGACAGGGCCCGTACGAGCAGTACTTC
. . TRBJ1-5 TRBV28 CASTLPRGPQHF TGTGCCAGCACCCTCCCCCGGGGGCCCCAGCATTTT
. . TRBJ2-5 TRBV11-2 CASSLDYSSDRDAWETQYF TGTGCCAGCAGCTTAGATTATTCGTCGGACCGAGATGCATGGGAGACCCAGTACTTC
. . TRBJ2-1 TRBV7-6 CASSLRAGRDEQFF TGTGCCAGCAGCTTAAGGGCAGGGCGTGATGAGCAGTTCTTC
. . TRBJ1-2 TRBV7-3 CASSSMGGGLDGYTF TGTGCCAGCAGCTCTATGGGCGGGGGGCTGGATGGCTACACCTTC
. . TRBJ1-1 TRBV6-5 CASRDGRSNTEAFF TGTGCCAGCAGAGACGGACGGTCGAACACTGAAGCTTTCTTT
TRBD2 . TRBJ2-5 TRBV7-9 CASSLADSGETQYF TGTGCCAGCAGCTTGGCGGATAGCGGGGAGACCCAGTACTTC
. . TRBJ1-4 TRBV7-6 CASSLEGRELFF TGTGCCAGCAGCTTAGAGGGTAGGGAACTGTTTTTT
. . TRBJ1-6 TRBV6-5 CASSYPGGSPLHF TGTGCCAGCAGTTACCCCGGGGGATCACCCCTCCACTTT
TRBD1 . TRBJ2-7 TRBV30 CAFYAGTGTHEQYF TGTGCCTTCTACGCCGGGACAGGGACCCACGAGCAGTACTTC
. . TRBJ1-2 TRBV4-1 CASSQDRQNYGYTF TGCGCCAGCAGCCAAGATCGGCAGAACTATGGCTACACCTTC
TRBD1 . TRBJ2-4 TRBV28 CASSWVGTGTSKNIQYF TGTGCCAGCAGTTGGGTCGGGACAGGCACCTCCAAAAACATTCAGTACTTC
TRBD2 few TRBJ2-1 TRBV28 CASSFLRGDNEQFF TGTGCCAGCAGTTTTTTGCGGGGGGACAATGAGCAGTTCTTC
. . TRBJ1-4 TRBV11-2 CASSLFQGEKLFF TGTGCCAGCAGCTTATTTCAGGGGGAAAAACTGTTTTTT
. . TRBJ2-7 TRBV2 CASREPGYEQYF TGTGCCAGCAGAGAACCAGGATACGAGCAGTACTTC
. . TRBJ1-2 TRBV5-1 CASSPWTANYGYTF TGCGCCAGCAGCCCGTGGACAGCTAACTATGGCTACACCTTC
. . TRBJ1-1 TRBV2 CASAFELNTEAFF TGTGCCAGCGCCTTTGAGCTGAACACTGAAGCTTTCTTT
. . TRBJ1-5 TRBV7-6 CASSLGEWEPQHF TGTGCCAGCAGCTTAGGGGAATGGGAGCCCCAGCATTTT
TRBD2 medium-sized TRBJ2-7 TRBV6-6 CASSPNQRDLSAEQYF TGTGCCAGCAGTCCCAACCAGCGGGACCTGTCCGCCGAGCAGTACTTC
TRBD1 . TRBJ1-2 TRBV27 CASRDRGFGYTF TGTGCCAGCAGGGACAGGGGGTTTGGCTACACCTTC
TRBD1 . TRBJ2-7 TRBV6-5 CASSYIQGAYEQYF TGTGCCAGCAGTTACATACAGGGGGCGTACGAGCAGTACTTC
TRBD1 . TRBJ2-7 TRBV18 CASSPTDREGYEQYF TGTGCCAGCTCACCAACGGACAGGGAAGGATACGAGCAGTACTTC
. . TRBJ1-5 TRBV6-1 CASIPGTRNQPQHF TGTGCCAGCATCCCCGGGACACGCAATCAGCCCCAGCATTTT
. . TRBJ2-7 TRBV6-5 CASSLGTSFEQYF TGTGCCAGCTCCCTTGGGACAAGCTTCGAGCAGTACTTC
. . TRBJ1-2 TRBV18 CASSPGGDGYGYTF TGTGCCAGCTCACCGGGGGGAGATGGCTATGGCTACACCTTC
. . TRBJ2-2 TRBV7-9 CASSHHGGVSGDAGELFF TGTGCCAGCAGCCACCATGGGGGAGTTAGTGGCGATGCCGGGGAGCTGTTTTTT
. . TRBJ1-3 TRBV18 CASSPEDSGNTIYF TGTGCCAGCTCACCAGAAGATTCTGGAAACACCATATATTTT
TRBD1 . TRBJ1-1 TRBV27 CASSTGGTEAFF TGTGCCAGCAGTACAGGGGGCACTGAAGCTTTCTTT
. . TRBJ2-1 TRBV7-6 CASSLVARDSTYNEQFF TGTGCCAGCAGCTTAGTGGCCCGGGACTCAACCTACAATGAGCAGTTCTTC
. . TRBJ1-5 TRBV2 CASVGARGNQPQHF TGTGCCAGCGTGGGGGCGCGGGGCAATCAGCCCCAGCATTTT
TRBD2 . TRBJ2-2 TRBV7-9 CASSPGLAFGELFF TGTGCCAGCAGCCCGGGACTAGCGTTCGGGGAGCTGTTTTTT
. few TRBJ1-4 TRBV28 CASSSGGTNEKLFF TGTGCCAGCAGTTCCGGGGGAACTAATGAAAAACTGTTTTTT
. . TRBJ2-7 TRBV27 CASYLSATEQYF TGTGCCAGCTACCTAAGTGCAACGGAGCAGTACTTC
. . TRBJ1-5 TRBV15 CATSRDRTDNQPQHF TGTGCCACCAGCAGAGACCGGACAGATAATCAGCCCCAGCATTTT
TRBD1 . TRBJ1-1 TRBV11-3 CASSGYDRGGPGTEAFF TGTGCCAGCAGCGGATACGACAGGGGAGGGCCGGGCACTGAAGCTTTCTTT